What follows are 18 T cell receptor beta chains derived from one specimen sequenced in a study of technical replicates of blood from a handful of donors. Sequencing used immunoSEQ multiplex PCR; TCRdb keeps in-frame clones, though not all of them. Of about 83,000 clones in the sample, just under 95% were seen once. Sequencing was done on a sample of T cells isolated from PBMCs. Source of these receptors: a human donor in good health.

V and J are TRBV7-2 and TRBJ1-2; perhaps TRBD1 as D (5 bases). The CDR3 length is 16 residues. Germline V CDR1 and CDR2: SGHTA, FQGNSA. The ends were cut back, 1 base at V and 0 bases at J, with 12 bases in the middle. The CDR3 loop is CASSLVGPVSNYGYTF. For the CDR3, the DNA is TGTGCCAGCAGCTTAGTGGGGCCAGTGTCTAACTATGGCTACACCTTC.

This chain links TRBV14 with TRBJ1-1, with D perhaps TRBD1 (5 bases). V shed 1 base and J shed 1 base, with 13 bases lying between them. The CDR3 totals 16 residues. In germline, CDR1 is SGHDN, CDR2 FVKESK. The CDR3 DNA reads as TGTGCCAGCAGCCAAGTAGGACATCTGACGAACACTGAAGCTTTCTTT. It is translated as CASSQVGHLTNTEAFF.

The chain uses TRBV6-6 and TRBJ2-2, with TRBD2 as a possible D gene (6 bases). The ends were cut back, 7 bases at V and 3 bases at J, with 9 bases in the middle. This CDR3 has 13 amino acids. Germline-derived CDR1 and CDR2 are MNHNY and SVGAGI (reference sequence). This CDR3 is CASMRGYTGELFF. For the CDR3, the DNA is TGTGCCAGCATGCGGGGCTACACCGGGGAGCTGTTTTTT.

The CDR3 loop reads CASSPMTGTNYGYTF. In nucleotides, the CDR3 is TGTGCCAGCAGCCCCATGACAGGGACTAACTATGGCTACACCTTC. The chain recombines TRBV5-4 with TRBJ1-2; 7 positions match TRBD1. Germline CDR1 and CDR2: SGHNT and YYREEE (reference sequence). With V trimmed by 4 bases and J by 0 bases, 6 bases remained unmatched. This CDR3 has 15 amino acids.

CDR3 residues: CASRSSSTNTGELFF. In DNA form, the CDR3 reads TGTGCCAGCAGATCTAGCTCGACGAACACCGGGGAGCTGTTTTTT. V usage is TRBV6-1 and J usage is TRBJ2-2, with TRBD2 as a possible D gene (5 bases). V was shortened by 6 bases and J by 0 bases, with 11 bases between the two germline ends. CDR3 size: 15 residues. Per the germline V gene, CDR1 is MNHNS and CDR2 is SASEGT.

The chain joins TRBV30 to TRBJ1-6, with 9 bases that match TRBD1. Germline values: CDR1 GTSNPN, CDR2 SVGIG (reference sequence). After removal of 2 bases from V and 12 bases from J, the junction contained 20 bases not matched to a gene. This CDR3 spans 18 amino acids. Written as DNA, the CDR3 is TGTGCCTGGAGTCTATCGCTGAATTCCGGGACAGGGAGGAAACCCCTCCACTTT. Amino acids: CAWSLSLNSGTGRKPLHF.

V usage is TRBV27 and J usage is TRBJ2-7; 7 nucleotides agree with TRBD1. This CDR3 is 15 amino acids long. The germline V gene encodes CDR1 MNHEY and CDR2 SMNVEV (reference sequence). V shed 5 bases and J 2 bases; nucleotides not matched to a gene: 9. The CDR3 sequence is CASSPRTGRTYEQYF. CDR3 nucleotides: TGTGCCAGCAGTCCTCGGACAGGCCGGACCTACGAGCAGTACTTC.

The chain has TRBV5-1 and TRBJ1-5; 7 bases map to TRBD1. CDR1 and CDR2 (germline): SGHRS, YFSETQ. There are 14 residues in the CDR3. Unmatched junction bases numbered 6, after V lost 1 base and J lost 8 bases. CDR3: CASSLQGGMEPQHF. CDR3 bases: TGCGCCAGCAGCTTGCAGGGGGGTATGGAGCCCCAGCATTTT.

CDR3 coding DNA: TGTGCCAGCAGCTTAGGGGCACTAGCGGGTTCCTCCGATACGCAGTATTTT. Protein sequence: CASSLGALAGSSDTQYF. V is TRBV7-3 and J is TRBJ2-3, with 9 nucleotides matching TRBD2. CDR3 length equals 17 residues. With 2 bases clipped from V and 6 bases from J, the junction kept 12 bases outside the gene matches. CDR1 and CDR2 (germline): SGHTA, FQGTGA.

This sequence joins TRBV30 and TRBJ1-1, with a weak D call TRBD1 (6 bases). Trimming shortened V by 0 bases and J by 4 bases, and 18 bases separated the two germline ends. The CDR3 contains 16 residues. Per the germline V gene, CDR1 is GTSNPN and CDR2 is SVGIG (reference sequence). The chain's CDR3 is CAWSVPWGGATTEAFF. The CDR3 DNA follows: TGTGCCTGGAGTGTCCCCTGGGGGGGGGCCACCACTGAAGCTTTCTTT.

This clone was found once. The chain uses TRBV7-9 and TRBJ2-3; maybe TRBD2 (6 bases). CDR1 and CDR2 (germline): SEHNR, FQNEAQ (reference sequence). V lost 3 bases to trimming and J lost 3 bases, with 19 bases between them. CDR3 length: 17 amino acids. As DNA, the CDR3 is TGTGCCAGCAGCTTGGGGGACTCGTTCGTTGTTACAGATACGCAGTATTTT. Translation: CASSLGDSFVVTDTQYF.

The chain recombines TRBV4-1 with TRBJ1-5, with D unresolved. V was shortened by 1 base and J by 4 bases, with 8 bases between the two germline ends. The CDR3 covers 14 residues. CDR1 and CDR2 from the germline V gene are MGHRA and YSYEKL. The chain's CDR3 is CASSQVTRNQPQHF. CDR3 DNA: TGCGCCAGCAGCCAAGTAACCAGAAATCAGCCCCAGCATTTT.

The chain links TRBV5-4 to TRBJ1-6, with TRBD1 matching 8 bases. Germline values: CDR1 SGHNT, CDR2 YYREEE (reference sequence). V lost 0 bases to trimming and J lost 7 bases; unmatched junction nucleotides: 0. CDR3 length: 14 residues. CDR3 region: CASSLGQGNSPLHF. The CDR3 DNA reads as TGTGCCAGCAGCTTGGGACAGGGGAATTCACCCCTCCACTTT.

The chain carries TRBV19 and TRBJ2-3; 9 bases map to TRBD2. The J segment lost 0 bases and the V segment lost 4 bases, leaving 5 bases of the junction unmatched. The CDR3 length is 16 residues. Germline CDR1 and CDR2: LNHDA and SQIVND (reference sequence). In DNA, the CDR3 is TGTGCCAGTAGTACCCCTAGCGGGGTTAGCACAGATACGCAGTATTTT. Its translation is CASSTPSGVSTDTQYF.

This clone was seen just once. CDR3 protein: CASRWATNEKLFF. The CDR3 DNA follows: TGTGCCAGCAGATGGGCGACTAATGAAAAACTGTTTTTT. The chain uses TRBV6-1 and TRBJ1-4; no reliable D call. CDR1 is MNHNS, CDR2 SASEGT, per germline. The germline V and J ends were trimmed by 6 bases and 2 bases, with 7 bases remaining between them. The CDR3 is 13 residues long.

The rearrangement uses TRBV7-9 and TRBJ2-7, with TRBD2 matching over 7 bases. Germline trimming cut 4 bases from V and 6 bases from J; bases unmatched to any gene: 18. From germline, CDR1 is SEHNR and CDR2 FQNEAQ (reference sequence). The CDR3 loop spans 17 amino acids. The DNA for the CDR3 is TGTGCCAGCAGCTCCCCCCTGGGGGGAGAGTCGGGAGGCGAGCAGTACTTC. Translation gives CASSSPLGGESGGEQYF.

This chain connects TRBV28 to TRBJ1-2, with a possible D match to TRBD1 (6 bases). V shed 6 bases and J shed 6 bases, with 20 bases lying between them. The CDR3 contains 15 residues. Looked up from germline, CDR1 is MDHEN and CDR2 is SYDVKM. Here the CDR3 reads CASSHRTVDYHGYTF. The CDR3 DNA reads TGTGCCAGCAGCCACCGGACAGTCGATTATCATGGCTACACCTTC.

This rearrangement joins TRBV6-5 to TRBJ1-1; D perhaps matches TRBD1 (6 bases). The CDR3 contains 15 residues. Trimming cost V 5 bases and J 2 bases, with 15 bases left between them. The germline gives CDR1 MNHEY, CDR2 SVGAGI. The CDR3 region is CASSTQGVLNTEAFF. The CDR3 DNA reads TGTGCCAGCAGTACACAGGGCGTCCTCAACACTGAAGCTTTCTTT.